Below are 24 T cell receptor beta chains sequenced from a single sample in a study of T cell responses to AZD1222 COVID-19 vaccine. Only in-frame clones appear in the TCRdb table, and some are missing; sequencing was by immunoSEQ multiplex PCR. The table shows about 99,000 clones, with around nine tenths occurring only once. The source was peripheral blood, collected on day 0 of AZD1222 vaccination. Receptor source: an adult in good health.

CDR3: CATSDSERESGEQYF. CDR3 coding DNA: TGTGCCACCAGTGATTCAGAGCGGGAGTCCGGAGAGCAGTACTTC. V usage is TRBV24-1 and J usage is TRBJ2-7; 8 positions agree with TRBD2. There are 15 residues in the CDR3. Losses at the gene ends were 2 bases for V and 7 bases for J; bases not matched to a gene: 9. The germline V gene has CDR1 KGHDR and CDR2 SFDVKD.

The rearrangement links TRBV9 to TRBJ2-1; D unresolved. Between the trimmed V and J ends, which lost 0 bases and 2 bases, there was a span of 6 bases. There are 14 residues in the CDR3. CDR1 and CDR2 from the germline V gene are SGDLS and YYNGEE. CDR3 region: CASSVAEPYNEQFF. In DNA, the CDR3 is TGTGCCAGCAGCGTAGCGGAACCCTACAATGAGCAGTTCTTC.

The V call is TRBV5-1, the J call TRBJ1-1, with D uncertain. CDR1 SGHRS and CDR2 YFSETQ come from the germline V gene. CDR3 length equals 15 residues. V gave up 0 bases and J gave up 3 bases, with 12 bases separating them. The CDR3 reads CASSLGPGEYTEAFF. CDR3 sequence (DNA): TGCGCCAGCAGCTTGGGCCCGGGAGAGTACACTGAAGCTTTCTTT.

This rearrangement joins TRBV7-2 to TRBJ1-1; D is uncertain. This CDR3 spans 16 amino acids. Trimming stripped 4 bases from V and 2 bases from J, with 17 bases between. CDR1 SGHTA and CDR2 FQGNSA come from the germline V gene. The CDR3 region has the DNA TGTGCCAGCAGCTCGCAAGTCCGAACGATTAACACTGAAGCTTTCTTT. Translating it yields CASSSQVRTINTEAFF.

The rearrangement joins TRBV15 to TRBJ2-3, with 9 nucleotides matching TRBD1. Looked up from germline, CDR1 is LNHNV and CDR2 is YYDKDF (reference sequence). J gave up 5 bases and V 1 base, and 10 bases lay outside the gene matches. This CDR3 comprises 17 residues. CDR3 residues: CATSRGLTGGIGDTQYF. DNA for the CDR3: TGTGCCACCAGCAGAGGACTTACAGGGGGCATCGGAGATACGCAGTATTTT.

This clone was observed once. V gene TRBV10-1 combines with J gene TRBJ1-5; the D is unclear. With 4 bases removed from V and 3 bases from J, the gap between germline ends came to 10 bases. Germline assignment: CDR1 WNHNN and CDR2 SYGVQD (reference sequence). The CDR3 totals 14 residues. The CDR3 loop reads CASSAMTFNQPQHF. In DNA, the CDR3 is TGCGCCAGCAGTGCGATGACTTTCAATCAGCCCCAGCATTTT.

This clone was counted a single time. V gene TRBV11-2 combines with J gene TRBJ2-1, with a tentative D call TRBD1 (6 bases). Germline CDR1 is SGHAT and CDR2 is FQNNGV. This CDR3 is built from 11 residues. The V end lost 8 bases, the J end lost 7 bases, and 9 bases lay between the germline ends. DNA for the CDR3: TGTGCCAGCGGACAGCGGAATGAGCAGTTCTTC. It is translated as CASGQRNEQFF. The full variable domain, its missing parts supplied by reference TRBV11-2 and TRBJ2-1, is EAGVAQSPRYKIIEKRQSVAFWCNPISGHATLYWYQQILGQGPKLLIQFQNNGVVDDSQLPKDRFSAERLKGVDSTLKIQPAKLEDSAVYLCASGQRNEQFFGPGTRLTVL.

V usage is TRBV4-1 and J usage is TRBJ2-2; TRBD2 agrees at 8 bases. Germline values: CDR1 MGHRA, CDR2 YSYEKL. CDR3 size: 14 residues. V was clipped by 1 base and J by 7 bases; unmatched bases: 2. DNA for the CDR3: TGCGCCAGCAGCCAAGTCGGGAGGGTCGGGGAGCTGTTTTTT. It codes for CASSQVGRVGELFF.

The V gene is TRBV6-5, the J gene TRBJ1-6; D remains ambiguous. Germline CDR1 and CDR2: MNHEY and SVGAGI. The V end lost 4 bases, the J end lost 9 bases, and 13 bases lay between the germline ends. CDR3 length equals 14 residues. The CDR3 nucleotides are TGTGCCAGCAGTTTCAAGGAGCGGGGTTCACCCCTCCACTTT. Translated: CASSFKERGSPLHF.

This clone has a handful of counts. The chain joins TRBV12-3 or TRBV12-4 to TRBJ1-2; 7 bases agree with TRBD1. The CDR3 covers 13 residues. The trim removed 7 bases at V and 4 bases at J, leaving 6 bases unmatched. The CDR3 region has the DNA TGTGCCAGCATCAGGGACAGTACCTATGGCTACACCTTC. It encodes CASIRDSTYGYTF.

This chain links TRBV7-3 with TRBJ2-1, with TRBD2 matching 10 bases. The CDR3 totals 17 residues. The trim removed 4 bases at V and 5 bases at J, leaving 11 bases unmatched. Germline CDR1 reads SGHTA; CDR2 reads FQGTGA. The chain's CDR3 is CASSSKVLAGENNEQFF. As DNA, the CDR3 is TGTGCCAGCAGCTCAAAGGTCCTAGCGGGGGAAAACAATGAGCAGTTCTTC. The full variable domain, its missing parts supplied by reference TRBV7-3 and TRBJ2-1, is GAGVSQTPSNKVTEKGKYVELRCDPISGHTALYWYRQSLGQGPEFLIYFQGTGAADDSGLPNDRFFAVRPEGSVSTLKIQRTERGDSAVYLCASSSKVLAGENNEQFFGPGTRLTVL.

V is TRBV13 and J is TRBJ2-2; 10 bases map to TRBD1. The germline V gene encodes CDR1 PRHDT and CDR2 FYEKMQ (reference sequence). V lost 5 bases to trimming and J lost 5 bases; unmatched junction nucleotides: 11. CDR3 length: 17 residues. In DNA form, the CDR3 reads TGTGCCAGCAGCCAACAATCGGGGACAGGGGAGACCGGGGAGCTGTTTTTT. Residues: CASSQQSGTGETGELFF.

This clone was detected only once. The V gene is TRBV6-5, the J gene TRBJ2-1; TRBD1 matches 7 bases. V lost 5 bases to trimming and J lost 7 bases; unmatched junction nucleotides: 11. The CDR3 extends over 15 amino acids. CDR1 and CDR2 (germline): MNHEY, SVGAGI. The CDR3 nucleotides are TGTGCCAGCAGTAGGCAGGGGGATCTGATGAATGAGCAGTTCTTC. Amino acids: CASSRQGDLMNEQFF.

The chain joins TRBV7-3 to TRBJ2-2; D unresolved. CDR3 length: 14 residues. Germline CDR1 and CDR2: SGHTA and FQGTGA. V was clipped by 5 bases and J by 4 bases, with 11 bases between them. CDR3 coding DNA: TGTGCCAGCAGCCCCGCGCTACCCACCGGGGAGCTGTTTTTT. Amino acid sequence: CASSPALPTGELFF.

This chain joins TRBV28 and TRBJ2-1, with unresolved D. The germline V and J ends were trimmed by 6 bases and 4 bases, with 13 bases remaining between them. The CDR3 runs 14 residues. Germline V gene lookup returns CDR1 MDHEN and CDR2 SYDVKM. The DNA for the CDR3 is TGTGCCAGCAGCCCACCCCCCCAGTACAATGAGCAGTTCTTC. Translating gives CASSPPPQYNEQFF.

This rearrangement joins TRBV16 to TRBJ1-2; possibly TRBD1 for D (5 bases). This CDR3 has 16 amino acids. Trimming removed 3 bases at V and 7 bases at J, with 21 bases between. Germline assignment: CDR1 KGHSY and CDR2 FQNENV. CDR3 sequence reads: CASSQPRGRQGRGYTF. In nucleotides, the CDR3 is TGTGCCAGCAGCCAGCCTCGGGGGAGGCAGGGCCGTGGCTACACCTTC.

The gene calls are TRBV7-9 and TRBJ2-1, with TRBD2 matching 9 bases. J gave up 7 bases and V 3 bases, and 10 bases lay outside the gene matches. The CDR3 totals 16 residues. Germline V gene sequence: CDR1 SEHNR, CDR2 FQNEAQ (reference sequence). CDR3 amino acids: CASSFPGLASGNEQFF. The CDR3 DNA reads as TGTGCCAGCAGCTTCCCCGGACTAGCGTCGGGGAATGAGCAGTTCTTC. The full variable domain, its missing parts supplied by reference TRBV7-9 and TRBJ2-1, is DTGVSQNPRHKITKRGQNVTFRCDPISEHNRLYWYRQTLGQGPEFLTYFQNEAQLEKSRLLSDRFSAERPKGSFSTLEIQRTEQGDSAMYLCASSFPGLASGNEQFFGPGTRLTVL.

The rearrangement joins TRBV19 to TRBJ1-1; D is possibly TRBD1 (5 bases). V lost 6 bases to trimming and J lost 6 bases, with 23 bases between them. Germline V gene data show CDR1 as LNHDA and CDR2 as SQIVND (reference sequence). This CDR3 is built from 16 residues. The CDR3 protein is CASSHRDGTGVSEAFF. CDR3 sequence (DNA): TGTGCCAGTAGCCACCGAGACGGGACGGGAGTCTCTGAAGCTTTCTTT.

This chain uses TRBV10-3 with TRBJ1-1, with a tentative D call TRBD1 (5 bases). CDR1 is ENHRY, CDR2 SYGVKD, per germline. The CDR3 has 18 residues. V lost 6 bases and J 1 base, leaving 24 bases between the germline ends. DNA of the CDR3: TGTGCCATCAGAGTGAGTCAAGTGAGGGACGGAACGAACACTGAAGCTTTCTTT. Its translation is CAIRVSQVRDGTNTEAFF.

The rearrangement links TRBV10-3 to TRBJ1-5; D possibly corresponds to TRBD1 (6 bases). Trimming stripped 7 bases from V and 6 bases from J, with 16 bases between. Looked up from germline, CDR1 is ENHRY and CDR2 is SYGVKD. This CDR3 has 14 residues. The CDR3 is CAINDKLGGQPQHF. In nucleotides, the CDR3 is TGTGCCATCAACGACAAATTAGGGGGTCAGCCCCAGCATTTT.

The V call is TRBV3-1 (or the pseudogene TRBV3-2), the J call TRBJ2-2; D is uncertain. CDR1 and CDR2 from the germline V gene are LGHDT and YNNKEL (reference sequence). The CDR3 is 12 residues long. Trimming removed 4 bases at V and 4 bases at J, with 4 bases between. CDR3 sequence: CASSPVTGELFF. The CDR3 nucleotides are TGTGCCAGCAGCCCCGTCACCGGGGAGCTGTTTTTT.

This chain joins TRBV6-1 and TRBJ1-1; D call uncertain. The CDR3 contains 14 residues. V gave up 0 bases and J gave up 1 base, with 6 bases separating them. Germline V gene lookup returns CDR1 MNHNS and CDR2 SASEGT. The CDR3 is CASSEAAENTEAFF. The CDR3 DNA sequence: TGTGCCAGCAGTGAAGCGGCGGAGAACACTGAAGCTTTCTTT.

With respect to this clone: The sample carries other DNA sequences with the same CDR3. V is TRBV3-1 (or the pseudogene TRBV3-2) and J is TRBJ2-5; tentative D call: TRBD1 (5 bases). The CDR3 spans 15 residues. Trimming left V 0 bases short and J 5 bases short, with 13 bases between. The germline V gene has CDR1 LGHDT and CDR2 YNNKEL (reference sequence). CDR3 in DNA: TGTGCCAGCAGCCAAGATCCAGGGCCCCGGGAGACCCAGTACTTC. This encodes CASSQDPGPRETQYF.

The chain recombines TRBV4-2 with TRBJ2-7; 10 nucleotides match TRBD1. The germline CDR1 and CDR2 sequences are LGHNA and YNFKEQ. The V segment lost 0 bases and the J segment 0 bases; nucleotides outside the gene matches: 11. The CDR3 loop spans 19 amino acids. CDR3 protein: CASSQDPEPGQGSSYEQYF. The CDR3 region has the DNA TGTGCCAGCAGCCAAGATCCGGAACCGGGACAGGGGAGCTCCTACGAGCAGTACTTC.